This T cell receptor (beta chain) comes out of a study of blood T cell repertoires in COVID-19. CDR1 SGHTA and CDR2 FQGNSA come from the germline V gene. V was clipped by 0 bases and J by 9 bases; unmatched bases: 8. The CDR3 consists of 18 residues. This clone was picked up a small number of times. Method: immunoSEQ multiplex PCR; TCRdb's copy keeps in-frame clones and lacks some. The data contain some 37,000 clones, around 90% of them seen just once; the ten biggest clones take up approximately 8.1%. Specimen: peripheral blood. The TCR sequence derives from a woman in her seventies with acute or convalescent COVID-19. The chain employs TRBV7-2 and TRBJ2-1; 16 bases fit TRBD2. In DNA form, the CDR3 reads TGTGCCAGCAGCTTAGCGTCGGGACTAGCGGGAGGGGGTGGTGAGCAGTTCTTC. Residues: CASSLASGLAGGGGEQFF.